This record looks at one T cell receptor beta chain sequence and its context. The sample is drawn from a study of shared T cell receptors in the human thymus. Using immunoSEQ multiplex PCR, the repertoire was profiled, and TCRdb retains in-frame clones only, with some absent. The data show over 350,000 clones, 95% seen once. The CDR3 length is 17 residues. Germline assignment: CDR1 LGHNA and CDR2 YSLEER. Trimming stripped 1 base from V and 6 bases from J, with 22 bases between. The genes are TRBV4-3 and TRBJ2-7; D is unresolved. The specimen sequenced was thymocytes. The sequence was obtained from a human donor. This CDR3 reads CASSQGSLTAPSGEQYF. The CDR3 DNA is TGCGCCAGCAGCCAAGGGTCACTTACGGCTCCCTCGGGCGAGCAGTACTTC.